The source of this T cell receptor beta chain is a study of T cell responses to AZD1222 COVID-19 vaccine. Study-level points and caveats: Baseline serology detected seropositivity in only 5 to 7 AZD1222 recipients. Following two doses of AZD1222, Spike-specific TCR breadth and depth rose.

Produced via immunoSEQ multiplex PCR; TCRdb's table is partial and in-frame only. The sample lists some 120,000 clones, approximately 93% seen once, with 2.5% to 3% in the top ten. Of note for this clone: What it binds is not known.

The clonotype was recovered from an adult in good health. The sequencing used peripheral blood, collected on day 0 of AZD1222 vaccination.

CDR3 DNA: TGTGCCAGCAGTGTGGTATCCGGGGCCAACGTCCTGACTTTC. Its protein product is CASSVVSGANVLTF. This sequence joins TRBV25-1 and TRBJ2-6, with no clear D. Trimming took off 4 bases at V and 4 bases at J, with 8 bases between the two ends. This CDR3 contains 14 residues. The germline gives CDR1 MGHDK, CDR2 SYGVNS.